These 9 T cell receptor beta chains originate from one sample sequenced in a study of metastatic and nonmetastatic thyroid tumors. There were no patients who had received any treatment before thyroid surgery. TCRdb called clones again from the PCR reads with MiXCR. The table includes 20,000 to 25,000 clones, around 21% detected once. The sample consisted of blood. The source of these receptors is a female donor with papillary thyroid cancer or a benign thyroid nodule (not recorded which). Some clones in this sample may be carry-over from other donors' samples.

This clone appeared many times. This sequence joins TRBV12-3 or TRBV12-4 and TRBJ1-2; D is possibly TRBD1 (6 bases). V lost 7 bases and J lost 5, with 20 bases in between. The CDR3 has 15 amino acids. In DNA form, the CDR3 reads TGTGCCAGCACCGAGAGTAGGACAGATGTGTATGGCTACACCTTC. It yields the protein CASTESRTDVYGYTF.

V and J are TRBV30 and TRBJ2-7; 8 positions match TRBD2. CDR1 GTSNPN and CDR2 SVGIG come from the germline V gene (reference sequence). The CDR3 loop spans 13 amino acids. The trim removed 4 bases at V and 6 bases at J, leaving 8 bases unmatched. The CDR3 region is CAWTLGGGIEQYF. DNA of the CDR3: TGTGCCTGGACTCTGGGCGGGGGGATCGAGCAGTACTTC.

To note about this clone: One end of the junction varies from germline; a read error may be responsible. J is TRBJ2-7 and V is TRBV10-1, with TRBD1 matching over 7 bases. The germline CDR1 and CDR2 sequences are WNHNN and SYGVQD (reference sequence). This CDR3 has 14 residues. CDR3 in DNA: TGCGCCATCAGTGAGTCTAGGGGGCGCCAAGAGCAGTACTTC. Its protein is CAISESRGRQEQYF.

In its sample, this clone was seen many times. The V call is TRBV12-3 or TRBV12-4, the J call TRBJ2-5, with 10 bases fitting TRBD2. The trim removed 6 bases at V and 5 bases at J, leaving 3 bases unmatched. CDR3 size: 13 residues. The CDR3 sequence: CASSLSGRETQYF. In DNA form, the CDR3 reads TGTGCCAGCAGCCTTAGCGGGAGGGAGACCCAGTACTTC.

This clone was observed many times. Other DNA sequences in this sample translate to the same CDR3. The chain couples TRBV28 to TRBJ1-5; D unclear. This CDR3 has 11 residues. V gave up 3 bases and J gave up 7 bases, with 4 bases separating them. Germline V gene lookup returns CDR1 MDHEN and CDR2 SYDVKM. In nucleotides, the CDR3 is TGTGCCAGCAGTTTCAACCAGCCCCAGCATTTT. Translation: CASSFNQPQHF.

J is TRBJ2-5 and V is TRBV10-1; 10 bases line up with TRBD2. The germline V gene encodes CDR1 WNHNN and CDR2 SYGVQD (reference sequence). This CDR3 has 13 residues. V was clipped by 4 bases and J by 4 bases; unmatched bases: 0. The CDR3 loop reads CASSGLAGETQYF. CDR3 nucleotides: TGCGCCAGCAGTGGACTAGCGGGAGAGACCCAGTACTTC.

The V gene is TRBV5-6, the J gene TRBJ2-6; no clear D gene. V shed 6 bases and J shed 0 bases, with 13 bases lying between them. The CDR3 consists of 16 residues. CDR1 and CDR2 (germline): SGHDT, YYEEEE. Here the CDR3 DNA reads TGTGCCAGCACCCGGGCAGTTAGCTCTGGGGCCAACGTCCTGACTTTC. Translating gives CASTRAVSSGANVLTF.

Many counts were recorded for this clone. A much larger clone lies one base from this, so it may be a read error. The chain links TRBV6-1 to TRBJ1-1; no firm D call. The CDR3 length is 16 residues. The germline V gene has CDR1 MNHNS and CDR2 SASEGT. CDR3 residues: CASSPVGRRTRTGAFF. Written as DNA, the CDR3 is TGTGCCAGCAGCCCCGTTGGGAGAAGGACGAGAACTGGAGCTTTCTTT.

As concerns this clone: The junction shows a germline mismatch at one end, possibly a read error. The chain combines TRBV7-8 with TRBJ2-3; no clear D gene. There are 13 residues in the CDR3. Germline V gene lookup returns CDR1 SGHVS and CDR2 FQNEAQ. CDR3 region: CASSLGYTDAQYF. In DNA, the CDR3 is TGTGCCAGCAGCTTAGGTTACACAGATGCGCAGTATTTT.